Included here is one TCR beta chain sequence, with context. This record comes from a study of PD-L1 blockade in urothelial cancer. Study context: Patients' atezolizumab regimen, 1,200 mg intravenously every 3 weeks, began at some point between 2014 and 2015. Blood samples had a median of around 150,000 T cells.

This CDR3 has 16 residues. V was pared by 5 bases and J by 6 bases, with 10 bases of the junction left unmatched. From germline, CDR1 is SGHRS and CDR2 YFSETQ. Data came from immunoSEQ multiplex PCR; TCRdb stores just in-frame clones and leaves some out. The repertoire includes tens of thousands of clones, 70% to 90% of them detected once, and under 15% sits in the top ten. Time point denoted: pretreatment peripheral blood. Enrolled patients showed locally advanced or metastatic urothelial carcinoma. The chain couples TRBV5-1 to TRBJ2-1; 11 bases map to TRBD2. This receptor was obtained from a man between 60 and 70 years old with urothelial cancer. The sequenced sample was PBMCs, obtained around atezolizumab (anti-PD-L1) treatment. CDR3 DNA sequence: TGCGCCAGCAGTAAAGGCCCGGGACTAGCGGTCAATGAGCAGTTCTTC. It codes for CASSKGPGLAVNEQFF.